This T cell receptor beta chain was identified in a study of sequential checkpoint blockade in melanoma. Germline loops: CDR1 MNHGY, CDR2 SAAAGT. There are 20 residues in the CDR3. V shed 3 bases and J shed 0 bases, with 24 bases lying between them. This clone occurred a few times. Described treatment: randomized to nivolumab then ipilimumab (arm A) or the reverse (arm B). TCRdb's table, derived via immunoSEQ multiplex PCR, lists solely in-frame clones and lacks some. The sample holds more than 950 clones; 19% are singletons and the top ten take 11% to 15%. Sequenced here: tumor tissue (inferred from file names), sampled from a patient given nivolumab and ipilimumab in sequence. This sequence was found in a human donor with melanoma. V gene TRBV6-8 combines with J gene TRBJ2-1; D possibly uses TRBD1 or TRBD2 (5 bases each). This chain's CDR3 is CASSYLFEGWVKSSYNEQFF. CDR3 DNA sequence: TGTGCCAGCAGTTATCTCTTTGAGGGGTGGGTTAAGAGCTCCTACAATGAGCAGTTCTTC.